The 18 T cell receptor beta chains reported below all come from one sample, sequenced in a study of CD8 T cells in Susac syndrome. A quantity of about 0.45 to 1 ug RNA underwent reverse transcription using random hexamers. Using its own MiXCR run on the immunoSEQ multiplex PCR reads, TCRdb lists one record per CDR3 protein. The sample consists of 69,000 or so distinct CDR3 sequences, over 85% of them appearing once. Sequenced material: CD8+ T cells from PBMCs. The receptors derive from a human donor with multiple sclerosis.

This clonotype occurred a few times. The chain is built from TRBV29-1 and TRBJ2-1, with TRBD2 matching 9 bases. This CDR3 is built from 13 residues. J was trimmed by 7 bases and V by 3 bases; bases with no gene match: 4. The germline gives CDR1 SQVTM, CDR2 ANQGSEA. CDR3: CSVEASGMNEQFF. The CDR3 DNA follows: TGCAGCGTTGAGGCTAGCGGGATGAATGAGCAGTTCTTC.

The chain carries TRBV5-4 and TRBJ2-1, with 12 bases lining up with TRBD2. The V gene end was trimmed by 0 bases and the J gene end by 8 bases; junction bases not matched to a gene: 3. The CDR3 totals 15 residues. CDR1 is SGHNT, CDR2 YYREEE, per germline (reference sequence). The CDR3 protein is CASSLVASGRDEQFF. The DNA of the CDR3 is TGTGCCAGCAGCTTGGTAGCTAGCGGGAGGGATGAGCAGTTCTTC.

The chain couples TRBV4-2 to TRBJ2-1; TRBD2 aligns across 12 bases. V was pared by 0 bases and J by 7 bases, with 7 bases of the junction left unmatched. Germline V gene sequence: CDR1 LGHNA, CDR2 YNFKEQ. The CDR3 has 17 amino acids. The CDR3 is CASSQEASGGGWNEQFF. In DNA, the CDR3 is TGTGCCAGCAGCCAAGAGGCTAGCGGGGGGGGATGGAATGAGCAGTTCTTC.

CDR3 loop: CASRSVSYNEQFF. The DNA of the CDR3 is TGTGCCAGTAGGAGCGTCTCCTACAATGAGCAGTTCTTC. The rearrangement joins TRBV19 to TRBJ2-1; D is unclear. Trimming took 6 bases from V and 0 from J, leaving 6 bases between them. This CDR3 has 13 amino acids. Germline V gene data show CDR1 as LNHDA and CDR2 as SQIVND (reference sequence).

The chain employs TRBV29-1 and TRBJ1-2; D perhaps matches TRBD1 (5 bases). With 3 bases removed from V and 4 bases from J, the gap between germline ends came to 12 bases. The CDR3 extends over 13 amino acids. Per germline, CDR1 SQVTM and CDR2 ANQGSEA. The chain's CDR3 is CSVEGVGLYGYTF. CDR3 DNA: TGCAGCGTTGAGGGAGTGGGGCTCTATGGCTACACCTTC. The full variable domain, in which reference TRBV29-1 and TRBJ1-2 provide the parts outside the CDR3, is SAVISQKPSRDICQRGTSLTIQCQVDSQVTMMFWYRQQPGQSLTLIATANQGSEATYESGFVIDKFPISRPNLTFSTLTVSNMSPEDSSIYLCSVEGVGLYGYTFGSGTRLTVV.

The genes are TRBV2 and TRBJ1-1; D gene ambiguous. CDR1 and CDR2 (germline): SNHLY, FYNNEI. V lost 5 bases to trimming and J lost 4 bases, with 14 bases between them. This CDR3 region has 14 residues. This chain's CDR3 is CASSLTEMGTEAFF. The CDR3 bases are TGTGCCAGCAGTCTGACCGAAATGGGCACTGAAGCTTTCTTT.

This sequence joins TRBV9 and TRBJ2-2; no reliable D call. The germline V gene encodes CDR1 SGDLS and CDR2 YYNGEE. V was clipped by 0 bases and J by 0 bases, with 9 bases between them. The CDR3 is made up of 16 amino acids. CDR3 sequence: CASSVVRQPNTGELFF. Written as DNA, the CDR3 is TGTGCCAGCAGCGTAGTACGCCAGCCGAACACCGGGGAGCTGTTTTTT. Full variable domain (rest looked up from reference TRBV9 and TRBJ2-2): DSGVTQTPKHLITATGQRVTLRCSPRSGDLSVYWYQQSLDQGLQFLIQYYNGEERAKGNILERFSAQQFPDLHSELNLSSLELGDSALYFCASSVVRQPNTGELFFGEGSRLTVL.

The rearrangement joins TRBV6-4 to TRBJ2-3, with D perhaps matching TRBD2 (6 bases). CDR1 MRHNA and CDR2 SNTAGT come from the germline V gene. The V end was cut by 0 bases, the J end by 3 bases, with 7 bases between. This CDR3 is 14 amino acids long. The CDR3 region is CASSDSRETDTQYF. For the CDR3, the DNA is TGTGCCAGCAGTGACTCGCGGGAAACAGATACGCAGTATTTT.

The sample holds one count of this clonotype. The chain carries TRBV20-1 and TRBJ2-3, with D possibly matching TRBD1 (6 bases). Trimming cost V 6 bases and J 2 bases, with 21 bases left between them. CDR1 DFQATT and CDR2 SNEGSKA come from the germline V gene (reference sequence). This CDR3 contains 16 residues. The CDR3 coding sequence is TGCAGTGCCGGAGGAGTTCAGGGGATACCCACAGATACGCAGTATTTT. Its protein is CSAGGVQGIPTDTQYF.

The chain combines TRBV6-4 with TRBJ1-4, with no clear D. The V end lost 7 bases, the J end lost 0 bases, and 12 bases lay between the germline ends. The CDR3 covers 15 residues. The germline gives CDR1 MRHNA, CDR2 SNTAGT. Written as DNA, the CDR3 is TGTGCCAGCATTCAGGCAGTAGCAACTAATGAAAAACTGTTTTTT. It is translated as CASIQAVATNEKLFF.

V is TRBV2 and J is TRBJ2-4; D is possibly TRBD1 (6 bases). CDR3 size: 14 residues. Deletions cut 8 bases from V and 2 bases from J, with 13 bases between. Germline lookup yields CDR1 SNHLY and CDR2 FYNNEI. DNA for the CDR3: TGTGCCAGCGTTAGGGGGATGACCAAAAACATTCAGTACTTC. Its translation is CASVRGMTKNIQYF.

The chain employs TRBV24-1 and TRBJ2-3; a possible D gene is TRBD1 (6 bases). Trimming took off 2 bases at V and 0 bases at J, with 8 bases between the two ends. CDR1 is KGHDR and CDR2 is SFDVKD in the germline V gene. CDR3 length equals 15 residues. The CDR3 sequence: CATSDYQGSTDTQYF. The CDR3 DNA reads TGTGCCACCAGTGATTATCAGGGGAGCACAGATACGCAGTATTTT.

The chain is built from TRBV19 and TRBJ2-7; weak D call: TRBD1 (6 bases). V was shortened by 2 bases and J by 5 bases, with 13 bases between the two germline ends. In germline, CDR1 is LNHDA, CDR2 SQIVND (reference sequence). There are 14 residues in the CDR3. Written as DNA, the CDR3 is TGTGCCAGTAGTATACAACAGGGTACCCACGAGCAGTACTTC. Protein product: CASSIQQGTHEQYF.

The rearrangement joins TRBV5-1 to TRBJ2-5; D is unclear. The V end was cut by 0 bases, the J end by 12 bases, with 15 bases between. The CDR3 covers 13 residues. Germline-derived CDR1 and CDR2 are SGHRS and YFSETQ. CDR3 sequence: CASSLAEEVVKYF. The CDR3, as DNA: TGCGCCAGCAGCTTGGCCGAAGAGGTGGTGAAGTACTTC.

The chain employs TRBV13 and TRBJ2-4; D gene uncertain. This CDR3 contains 15 residues. Trimming cost V 2 bases and J 0 bases, with 8 bases left between them. The germline V gene encodes CDR1 PRHDT and CDR2 FYEKMQ (reference sequence). The chain's CDR3 is CASSLRSLAKNIQYF. Written as DNA, the CDR3 is TGTGCCAGCAGCTTACGATCACTAGCCAAAAACATTCAGTACTTC.

Only a few counts were recorded for this clonotype. The rearrangement links TRBV27 to TRBJ1-1; D is unclear. The V and J ends lost 2 bases and 5 bases respectively, with 9 bases between them. The CDR3 covers 13 residues. Germline CDR1 and CDR2: MNHEY and SMNVEV (reference sequence). CDR3 DNA sequence: TGTGCCAGCAGTTTAGGGTCGGGAACTGAAGCTTTCTTT. Encoded protein: CASSLGSGTEAFF.

The V call is TRBV19, the J call TRBJ2-1; D gene ambiguous. V was shortened by 2 bases and J by 4 bases, with 6 bases between the two germline ends. CDR3 length: 13 residues. The germline V gene encodes CDR1 LNHDA and CDR2 SQIVND (reference sequence). The CDR3 sequence: CASSISLYNEQFF. CDR3 nucleotides: TGTGCCAGTAGTATATCTCTATACAATGAGCAGTTCTTC.

The V and J genes are TRBV6-1 and TRBJ2-1; 8 nucleotides line up with TRBD2. V lost 6 bases and J lost 4; bases outside the gene matches: 23. In germline, CDR1 is MNHNS, CDR2 SASEGT. The CDR3 is made up of 20 amino acids. The CDR3 loop is CASSSTPQLQILAAYNEQFF. As DNA, the CDR3 is TGTGCCAGCAGCTCGACACCGCAGTTACAAATACTAGCGGCGTACAATGAGCAGTTCTTC.